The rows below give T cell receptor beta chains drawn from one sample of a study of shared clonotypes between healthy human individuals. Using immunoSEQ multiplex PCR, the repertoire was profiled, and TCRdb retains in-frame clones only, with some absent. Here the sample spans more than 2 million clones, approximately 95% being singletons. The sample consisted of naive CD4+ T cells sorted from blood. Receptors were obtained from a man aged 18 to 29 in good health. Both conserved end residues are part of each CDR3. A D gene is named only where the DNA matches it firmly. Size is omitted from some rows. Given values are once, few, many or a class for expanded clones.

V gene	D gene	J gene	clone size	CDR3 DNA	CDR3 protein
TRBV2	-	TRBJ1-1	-	TGTGCCAGCAGTGGGCAATGGGGTGAGACTGAAGCTTTCTTT	CASSGQWGETEAFF
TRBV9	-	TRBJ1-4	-	TGTGCCAGCAGCGTAGAGGGAAGGGAAGGAGATGAAAAACTGTTTTTT	CASSVEGREGDEKLFF
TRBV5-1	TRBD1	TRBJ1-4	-	TGCGCCAGCAGCTCGACAGGGGAGGAAAAACTGTTTTTT	CASSSTGEEKLFF
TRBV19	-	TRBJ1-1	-	TGTGCCACTCAGCGGGCAGGGTCCGGCACTGAAGCTTTCTTT	CATQRAGSGTEAFF
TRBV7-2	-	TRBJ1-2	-	TGTGCCAGCAGCCCCCCAGAATATGCGGGGGGCTACACCTTC	CASSPPEYAGGYTF
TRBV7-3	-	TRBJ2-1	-	TGTGCCAGCAGCTTGATTGCAGTCTCCTACAATGAGCAGTTCTTC	CASSLIAVSYNEQFF
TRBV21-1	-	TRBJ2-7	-	TGTGCCAGCAGCAACGGGTGGTTTTACCAGCGGGATCCCTACGAGCAGTACTTC	CASSNGWFYQRDPYEQYF
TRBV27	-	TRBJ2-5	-	TGTGCCAGCAGTTTAGCGGGGCTCCAAGAGACCCAGTACTTC	CASSLAGLQETQYF
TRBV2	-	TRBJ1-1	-	TGTGCCAGCAGGAAGGGCCCGAACACTGAAGCTTTCTTT	CASRKGPNTEAFF
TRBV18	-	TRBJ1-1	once	TGTGCCAGCTCACCCCAACAGGGAACTGAAGCTTTCTTT	CASSPQQGTEAFF
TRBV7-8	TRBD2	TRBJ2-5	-	TGTGCCAGCAGCACCCTAGCGGGGGTGGGGGAGACCCAGTACTTC	CASSTLAGVGETQYF
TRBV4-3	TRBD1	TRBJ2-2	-	TGCGCCAGCAGCCTCGACAGGGTGGAGGACACCGGGGAGCTGTTTTTT	CASSLDRVEDTGELFF
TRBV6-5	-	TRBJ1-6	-	TGTGCCAGCAGTTTCTCGACGGGGAATTCACCCCTCCACTTT	CASSFSTGNSPLHF
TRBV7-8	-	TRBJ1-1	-	TGTGCCAGCAGCTTAGCCAGGGGAAGGGGCACTGAAGCTTTCTTT	CASSLARGRGTEAFF
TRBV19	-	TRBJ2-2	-	TGTGCCAGTAGTATAGGCCCAAACACCGGGGAGCTGTTTTTT	CASSIGPNTGELFF
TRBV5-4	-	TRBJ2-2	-	TGTGCCAGCAGCCCACCTAGGCAGGGAAACACCGGGGAGCTGTTTTTT	CASSPPRQGNTGELFF
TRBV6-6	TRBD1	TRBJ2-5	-	TGTGCCAGCAGTTACGGGACAGAACAAGAGACCCAGTACTTC	CASSYGTEQETQYF
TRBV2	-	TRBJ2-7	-	TGTGCCAGCAGTGAATTTGCGCGGGGGCGGGAGCAGTACTTC	CASSEFARGREQYF
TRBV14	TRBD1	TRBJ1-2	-	TGTGCCAGCAGCCCGGGACAGGGCATTGGCTACACCTTC	CASSPGQGIGYTF
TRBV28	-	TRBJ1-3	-	TGTGCCAGCAGTTCAGGGGTATTAGGGGGTAGAAACACCATATATTTT	CASSSGVLGGRNTIYF
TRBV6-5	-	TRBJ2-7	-	TGTGCCAGCAGCGCTTACCGGGGGGCACTTTACGAGCAGTACTTC	CASSAYRGALYEQYF
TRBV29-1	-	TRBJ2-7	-	TGCAGCGTTGGGCAGGGCCCGAACGAGCAGTACTTC	CSVGQGPNEQYF
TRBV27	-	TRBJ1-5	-	TGTGCCAGCAGTTTATCCCCGAGGCAGGGTGGGGTTTTGCAGCCCCAGCATTTT	CASSLSPRQGGVLQPQHF
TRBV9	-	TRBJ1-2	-	TGTGCCAGCAGCGTAGGTCTGGAACTAAACTATGGCTACACCTTC	CASSVGLELNYGYTF
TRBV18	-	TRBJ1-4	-	TGTGCCAGCTCACACTCCGTAGCGAACGGAGCCGAAAAACTGTTTTTT	CASSHSVANGAEKLFF
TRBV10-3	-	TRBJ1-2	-	TGTGCCATCGACGGAGGGCTAAACTATGGCTACACCTTC	CAIDGGLNYGYTF
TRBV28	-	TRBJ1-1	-	TGTGCCAGCAGTTCTCCCTTGAACACTGAAGCTTTCTTT	CASSSPLNTEAFF
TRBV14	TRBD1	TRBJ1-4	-	TGTGCCAGCAGGTCATCGGGACAGGGAAGTGAAAAACTGTTTTTT	CASRSSGQGSEKLFF
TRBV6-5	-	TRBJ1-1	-	TGTGCCAGCAGTTACGACAGGTGGACTGAAGCTTTCTTT	CASSYDRWTEAFF
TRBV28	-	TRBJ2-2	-	TGTGCCAGCACCAATGGTATCGTCGACACCGGGGAGCTGTTTTTT	CASTNGIVDTGELFF
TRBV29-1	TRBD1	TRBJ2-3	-	TGCAGCGTTCGGGACAGTTACACAGATACGCAGTATTTT	CSVRDSYTDTQYF
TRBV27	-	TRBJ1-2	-	TGTGCCAGCAGTTTAGACAGAGACTATGGCTACACCTTC	CASSLDRDYGYTF
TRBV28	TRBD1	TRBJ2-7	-	TGTGCCAGCAGCCCAACCGGGACAGGGATCTACGAGCAGTACTTC	CASSPTGTGIYEQYF
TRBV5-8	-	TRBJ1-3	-	TGTGCCAGCAGCTTGGAATCGGTGGGTCATGGAAACACCATATATTTT	CASSLESVGHGNTIYF
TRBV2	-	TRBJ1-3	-	TGTGCCAGCAGTTCACTCTCTGGAAACACCATATATTTT	CASSSLSGNTIYF
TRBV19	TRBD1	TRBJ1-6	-	TGTGCCAGTACCACTCTGGGACAGGGGTGGTCACCCCTCCACTTT	CASTTLGQGWSPLHF
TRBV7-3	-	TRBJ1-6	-	TGTGCCAGCAGCTTAACGGACAGCAGCAATTCACCCCTCCACTTT	CASSLTDSSNSPLHF